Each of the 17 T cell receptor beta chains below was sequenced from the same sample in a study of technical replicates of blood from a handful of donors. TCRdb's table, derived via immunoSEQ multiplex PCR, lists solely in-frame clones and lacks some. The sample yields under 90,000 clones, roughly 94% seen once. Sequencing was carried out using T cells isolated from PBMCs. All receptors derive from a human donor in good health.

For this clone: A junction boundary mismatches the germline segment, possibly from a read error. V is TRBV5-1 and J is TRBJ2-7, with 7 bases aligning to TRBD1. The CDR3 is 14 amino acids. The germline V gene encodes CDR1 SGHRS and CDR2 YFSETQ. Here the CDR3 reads CASGLRTGLPEQYF. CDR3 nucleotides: TGCGCCAGCGGCTTACGGACAGGCCTTCCAGAGCAGTACTTC.

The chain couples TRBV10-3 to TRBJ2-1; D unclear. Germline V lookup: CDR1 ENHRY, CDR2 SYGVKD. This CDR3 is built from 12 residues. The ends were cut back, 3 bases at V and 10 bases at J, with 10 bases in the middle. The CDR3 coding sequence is TGTGCCATCAGTGACGCCCAGAGGGAGCAGTTCTTC. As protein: CAISDAQREQFF.

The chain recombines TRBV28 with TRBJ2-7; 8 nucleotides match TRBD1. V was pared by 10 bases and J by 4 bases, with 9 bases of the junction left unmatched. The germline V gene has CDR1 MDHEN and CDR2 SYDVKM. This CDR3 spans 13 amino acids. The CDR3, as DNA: TGTGCCATCTCGGACAGGGATTTATACGAGCAGTACTTC. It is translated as CAISDRDLYEQYF.

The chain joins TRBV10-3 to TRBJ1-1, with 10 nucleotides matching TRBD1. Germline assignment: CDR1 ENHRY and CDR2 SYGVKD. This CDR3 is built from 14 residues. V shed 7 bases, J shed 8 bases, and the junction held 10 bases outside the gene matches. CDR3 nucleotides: TGTGCCATCAAAGAAATAGGACAGGGGGGAGAAGCTTTCTTT. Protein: CAIKEIGQGGEAFF.

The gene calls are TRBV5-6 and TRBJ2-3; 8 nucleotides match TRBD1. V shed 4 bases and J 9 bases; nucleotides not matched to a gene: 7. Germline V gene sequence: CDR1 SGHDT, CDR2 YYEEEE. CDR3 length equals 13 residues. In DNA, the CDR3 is TGTGCCAGCAGCCCCCGGACAGGGTCAACGCAGTATTTT. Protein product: CASSPRTGSTQYF.

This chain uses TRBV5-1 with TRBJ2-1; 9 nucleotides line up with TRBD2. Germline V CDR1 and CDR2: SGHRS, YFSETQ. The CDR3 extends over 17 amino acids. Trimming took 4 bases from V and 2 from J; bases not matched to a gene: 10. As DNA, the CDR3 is TGCGCCAGCAGCGGTCCGACCCTAGCGGGACCCTACAATGAGCAGTTCTTC. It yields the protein CASSGPTLAGPYNEQFF.

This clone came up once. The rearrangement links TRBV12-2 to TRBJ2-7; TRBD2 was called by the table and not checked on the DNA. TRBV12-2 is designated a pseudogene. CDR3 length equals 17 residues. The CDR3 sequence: CASRSESGGVSSYEQYF. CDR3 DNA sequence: TGTGCAAGTCGCTCAGAGTCTGGCGGGGTTAGCTCCTACGAGCAGTACTTC.

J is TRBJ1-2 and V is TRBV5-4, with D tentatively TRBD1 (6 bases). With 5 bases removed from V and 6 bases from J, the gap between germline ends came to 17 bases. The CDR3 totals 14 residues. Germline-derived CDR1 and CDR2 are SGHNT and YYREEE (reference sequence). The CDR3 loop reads CASRSAGVVHGYTF. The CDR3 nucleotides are TGTGCCAGCAGATCAGCAGGGGTGGTCCATGGCTACACCTTC.

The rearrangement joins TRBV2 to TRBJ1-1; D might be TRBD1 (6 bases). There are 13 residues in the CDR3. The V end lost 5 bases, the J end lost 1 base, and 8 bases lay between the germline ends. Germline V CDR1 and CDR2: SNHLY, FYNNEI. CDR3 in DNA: TGTGCCAGCAGTCCGGGACAGAACACTGAAGCTTTCTTT. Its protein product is CASSPGQNTEAFF.

CDR3 sequence reads: CASSFGGTDTQYF. The CDR3 nucleotides read TGCGCCAGCAGCTTCGGGGGCACAGATACGCAGTATTTT. The V and J genes are TRBV5-1 and TRBJ2-3, with a possible D match to TRBD2 (5 bases). The CDR3 covers 13 residues. In germline, CDR1 is SGHRS, CDR2 YFSETQ. V was clipped by 2 bases and J by 1 base, with 5 bases between them. Full variable domain (remainder filled in from reference TRBV5-1 and TRBJ2-3): KAGVTQTPRYLIKTRGQQVTLSCSPISGHRSVSWYQQTPGQGLQFLFEYFSETQRNKGNFPGRFSGRQFSNSRSEMNVSTLELGDSALYLCASSFGGTDTQYFGPGTRLTVL.

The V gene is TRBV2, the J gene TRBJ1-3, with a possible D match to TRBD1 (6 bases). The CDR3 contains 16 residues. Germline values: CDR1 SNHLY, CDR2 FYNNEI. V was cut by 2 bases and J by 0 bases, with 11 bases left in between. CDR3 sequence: CASSEWDIGSGNTIYF. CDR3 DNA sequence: TGTGCCAGCAGTGAATGGGACATCGGCTCTGGAAACACCATATATTTT.

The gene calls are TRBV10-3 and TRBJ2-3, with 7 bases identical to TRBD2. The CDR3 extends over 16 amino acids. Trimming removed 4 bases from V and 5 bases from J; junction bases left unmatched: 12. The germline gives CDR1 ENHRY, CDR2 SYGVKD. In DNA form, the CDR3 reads TGTGCCATCAGTGTGGGGGGAGGGCCCTTGGGAGATACGCAGTATTTT. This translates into CAISVGGGPLGDTQYF.

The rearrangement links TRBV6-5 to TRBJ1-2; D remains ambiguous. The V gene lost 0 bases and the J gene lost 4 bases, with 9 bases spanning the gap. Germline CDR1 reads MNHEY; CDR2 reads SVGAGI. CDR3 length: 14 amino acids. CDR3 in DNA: TGTGCCAGCAGTTACTCCGCGGGCCGCTATGGCTACACCTTC. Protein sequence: CASSYSAGRYGYTF.

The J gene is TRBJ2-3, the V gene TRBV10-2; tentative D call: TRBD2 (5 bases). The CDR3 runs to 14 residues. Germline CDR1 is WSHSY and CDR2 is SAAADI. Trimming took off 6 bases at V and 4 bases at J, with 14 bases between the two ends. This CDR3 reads CASRVRLAADTQYF. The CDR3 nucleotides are TGCGCCAGCAGGGTGAGGCTAGCAGCAGATACGCAGTATTTT.

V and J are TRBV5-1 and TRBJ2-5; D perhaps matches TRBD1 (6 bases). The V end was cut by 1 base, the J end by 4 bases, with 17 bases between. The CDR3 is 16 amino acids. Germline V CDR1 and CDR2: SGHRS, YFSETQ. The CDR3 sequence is CASSLIEGGLAETQYF. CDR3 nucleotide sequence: TGCGCCAGCAGCTTGATTGAAGGGGGATTGGCAGAGACCCAGTACTTC.

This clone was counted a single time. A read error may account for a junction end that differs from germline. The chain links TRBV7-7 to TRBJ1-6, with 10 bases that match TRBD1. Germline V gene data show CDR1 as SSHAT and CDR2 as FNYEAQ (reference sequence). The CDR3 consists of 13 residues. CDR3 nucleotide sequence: TGTGCTAGCAGCCGGACAGGGGGTTCACCCCTCCACTTT. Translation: CASSRTGGSPLHF.

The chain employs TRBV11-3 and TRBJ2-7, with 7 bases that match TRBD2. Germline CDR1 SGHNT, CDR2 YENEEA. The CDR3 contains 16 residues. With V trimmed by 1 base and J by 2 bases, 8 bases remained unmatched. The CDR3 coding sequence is TGTGCCAGCAGCTTAGCGTATGCGGGGGACGCCTACGAGCAGTACTTC. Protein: CASSLAYAGDAYEQYF.